The 26 T cell receptor beta chains below come from one sample, sequenced in a study of T cells in Graves' hyperthyroidism and ophthalmopathy. TCR beta CDR3 regions were amplified from RNA transcripts. The HTBI primer set served for first-round RT-PCR of the TCR CDR3. In TCRdb, the multiplex PCR reads were re-called with MiXCR into one record per CDR3 protein. The sample has roughly 510,000 distinct CDR3 sequences, less than 25% seen once. The material sequenced was blood. These receptors were obtained from a man between 18 and 35 years old with Graves' hyperthyroidism.

The chain has TRBV6-1 and TRBJ2-5; D gene uncertain. The CDR3 sequence is 14 residues long. Trimming removed 5 bases at V and 7 bases at J, with 17 bases between. The germline V gene encodes CDR1 MNHNS and CDR2 SASEGT. CDR3 in amino acids: CASSQTGPRATQYF. CDR3 nucleotides: TGTGCCAGCAGTCAGACCGGGCCTAGGGCGACCCAGTACTTC.

This clonotype was detected many times. V gene TRBV19 combines with J gene TRBJ1-2; TRBD1 might be the D (5 bases). Trimming removed 2 bases from V and 6 bases from J, with 10 bases in between. CDR1 LNHDA and CDR2 SQIVND come from the germline V gene (reference sequence). CDR3 length equals 13 residues. The CDR3 is CASSIQGWDGYTF. In nucleotides, the CDR3 is TGTGCCAGTAGTATACAGGGATGGGATGGCTACACCTTC.

The chain is built from TRBV6-1 and TRBJ2-5; D possibly corresponds to TRBD2 (6 bases). In germline, CDR1 is MNHNS, CDR2 SASEGT. The V end lost 2 bases, the J end lost 4 bases, and 17 bases lay between the germline ends. This CDR3 is 16 amino acids long. CDR3 nucleotides: TGTGCCAGCAGTGAATGGATTGGTTCGGGAGTAGAGACCCAGTACTTC. It yields the protein CASSEWIGSGVETQYF.

In the case of this clonotype: A much larger clone lies one base from this, so it may be a read error. The rearrangement uses TRBV19 and TRBJ1-5, with D perhaps matching TRBD1 (6 bases). CDR1 and CDR2 from the germline V gene are LNHDA and SQIVND (reference sequence). CDR3 length: 14 residues. CDR3: CASGDKGKDQPRHF. The CDR3, as DNA: TGTGCCAGTGGGGACAAGGGAAAGGATCAGCCCCGGCATTTT.

In the case of this clonotype: The junction and the germline gene differ at one end; a read error may be behind it. The rearrangement links TRBV12-3 or TRBV12-4 to TRBJ2-7; D ambiguous. The CDR3 contains 13 residues. The CDR3 DNA sequence: TGTGCCAGCAGTCCCGTGGTCAAGGGCGAGCAGTCCTTC. Encoded protein: CASSPVVKGEQSF.

This clonotype appeared many times. The junction departs from the called germline gene at one end, perhaps through a read error. The chain carries TRBV6-1 and TRBJ2-7; 11 nucleotides agree with TRBD1. The CDR3 runs 16 residues. Germline values: CDR1 MNHNS, CDR2 SASEGT. The CDR3, as DNA: TGTGCCAACAGTCCGGGACAGGGGGTCTATGGGCTCGAGCAGTACTTC. Its protein is CANSPGQGVYGLEQYF.

The gene calls are TRBV20-1 and TRBJ1-5, with 9 bases aligning to TRBD1. There are 17 residues in the CDR3. Germline CDR1 and CDR2: DFQATT and SNEGSKA (reference sequence). V was clipped by 5 bases and J by 3 bases; unmatched bases: 14. CDR3 sequence reads: CSARGQGGGGINQPQHF. The DNA of the CDR3 is TGCAGTGCTCGGGGACAGGGTGGGGGGGGCATCAATCAGCCCCAGCATTTT.

This sequence joins TRBV6-1 and TRBJ2-7; D is uncertain. V dropped 10 bases and J dropped 2 bases, with 9 bases sitting between them. Germline-derived CDR1 and CDR2 are MNHNS and SASEGT. The CDR3 has 11 amino acids. For the CDR3, the DNA is TGTGCCACCCGGATCGCCTACGAGCAGTACTTC. Encoded protein: CATRIAYEQYF.

This clonotype was seen at least ten times. The CDR3 nucleotides are TGCAGTGCTTTCATGACGGACCCCAATCAGCCCCAGCATTTT. Translation gives CSAFMTDPNQPQHF. V gene TRBV20-1 combines with J gene TRBJ1-5; no firm D call. V lost 5 bases and J 3 bases, leaving 14 bases between the germline ends. Germline CDR1 and CDR2: DFQATT and SNEGSKA (reference sequence). This CDR3 region has 14 residues.

This clonotype showed up just a few times. V usage is TRBV19 and J usage is TRBJ2-5; 14 nucleotides match TRBD2. The CDR3 has 19 residues. V dropped 1 base and J dropped 2; count of bases not matched to a gene: 9. Germline-derived CDR1 and CDR2 are LNHDA and SQIVND (reference sequence). The CDR3: CASSIGPWTSGGRQETQYF. DNA of the CDR3: TGTGCCAGTAGTATAGGCCCCTGGACTAGCGGGGGGCGGCAAGAGACCCAGTACTTC.

The chain is built from TRBV11-2 and TRBJ2-7; 10 nucleotides align to TRBD1. Germline CDR1 reads SGHAT; CDR2 reads FQNNGV. Unmatched junction bases numbered 10, after V lost 10 bases and J lost 7 bases. This CDR3 region has 13 residues. DNA for the CDR3: TGTGCCACCTCACCCGGGACAGGGGATGAGCAGTACTTC. Translated, it gives CATSPGTGDEQYF.

This clonotype has at least ten counts. The CDR3 DNA is TGTGCCAGCAGTTATCCCCGACACAGGGGCGTAGCCAAAAACATTCAGTACTTC. Its protein is CASSYPRHRGVAKNIQYF. The chain is built from TRBV6-2 or TRBV6-3 and TRBJ2-4; TRBD1 matches 7 bases. V lost 3 bases to trimming and J lost 0 bases; unmatched junction nucleotides: 11. Germline V gene sequence: CDR1 MNHEY, CDR2 SVGEGT. The CDR3 loop spans 18 amino acids.

This clonotype occurred many times. The chain employs TRBV29-1 and TRBJ2-2; the D is unclear. The V end lost 3 bases, the J end lost 6 bases, and 2 bases lay between the germline ends. The CDR3 spans 10 residues. In germline, CDR1 is SQVTM, CDR2 ANQGSEA. Here the CDR3 DNA reads TGCAGCGTTGAGGCCGGGGAGCTGTTTTTT. Protein sequence: CSVEAGELFF.

This clonotype was counted only a few times. This rearrangement joins TRBV3-1 to TRBJ1-1, with TRBD1 matching over 7 bases. The V segment lost 5 bases and the J segment 5 bases; nucleotides outside the gene matches: 11. The CDR3 covers 15 residues. Per germline, CDR1 LGHDT and CDR2 YNNKEL (reference sequence). The CDR3 DNA sequence: TGTGCCAGCAGCTATAGACCGTCAGGGGGGACTGAAGCTTTCTTT. Encoded protein: CASSYRPSGGTEAFF.

This clonotype was seen repeatedly, ten times or more. The V call is TRBV18, the J call TRBJ1-5; no clear D. The CDR3 sequence is 14 residues long. CDR1 KGHSH and CDR2 LQKENI come from the germline V gene. Deletions cut 6 bases from V and 2 bases from J, with 11 bases between. The CDR3 DNA is TGTGCCAGCTCTGTCGTAGAGGGCAATCAGCCCCAGCATTTT. Amino acid sequence: CASSVVEGNQPQHF.

At least ten counts were recorded for this clonotype. The V and J genes are TRBV2 and TRBJ1-1; 7 bases align to TRBD1. Per germline, CDR1 SNHLY and CDR2 FYNNEI. V lost 11 bases to trimming and J lost 5 bases; unmatched junction nucleotides: 11. The CDR3 length is 13 residues. The CDR3 coding sequence is TGTGCCGGAGGGGGCACCCTTCGAACTGAAGCTTTCTTT. Translating it yields CAGGGTLRTEAFF.

This clonotype has more than one count but fewer than ten. The chain joins TRBV2 to TRBJ1-2; the D gene is possibly TRBD1 (6 bases). The length of the CDR3 is 14 residues. Germline values: CDR1 SNHLY, CDR2 FYNNEI. Deletions cut 9 bases from V and 0 bases from J, with 14 bases between. CDR3 region: CARTRGAANYGYTF. The CDR3 nucleotides are TGTGCCAGAACACGGGGGGCGGCTAACTATGGCTACACCTTC.

As regards this clonotype: The junction and the germline gene differ at one end; a read error may be behind it. The chain has TRBV12-3 or TRBV12-4 and TRBJ2-5; 7 positions match TRBD2. The CDR3 runs 15 residues. The CDR3: CASSLAGVREETQYF. CDR3 DNA sequence: TGTGCCAGCAGCTTAGCGGGCGTAAGGGAAGAGACCCAGTACTTC.

CDR3 sequence (DNA): TGTGCCAGCTCACCATCTAGCCCCCGGGGCTACACCTTC. Translated: CASSPSSPRGYTF. This sequence joins TRBV18 and TRBJ1-2; D ambiguous. Between the trimmed V and J ends, which lost 2 bases and 8 bases, there was a span of 12 bases. Germline CDR1 reads KGHSH; CDR2 reads LQKENI. There are 13 residues in the CDR3. Together with reference TRBV18 and TRBJ1-2, the CDR3 gives the full variable domain: NAGVMQNPRHLVRRRGQEARLRCSPMKGHSHVYWYRQLPEEGLKFMVYLQKENIIDESGMPKERFSAEFPKEGPSILRIQQVVRGDSAAYFCASSPSSPRGYTFGSGTRLTVV.

This clonotype was seen at least ten times. V and J are TRBV19 and TRBJ1-5; D perhaps matches TRBD1 (6 bases). The V gene's germline CDR1 is LNHDA and CDR2 SQIVND (reference sequence). This CDR3 region has 14 residues. V was pared by 7 bases and J by 4 bases, with 14 bases between. CDR3 DNA sequence: TGTGCCAGTACGCAACAGGGCTTTAATCAGCCCCAGCATTTT. As protein: CASTQQGFNQPQHF. Full variable domain (rest looked up from reference TRBV19 and TRBJ1-5): DGGITQSPKYLFRKEGQNVTLSCEQNLNHDAMYWYRQDPGQGLRLIYYSQIVNDFQKGDIAEGYSVSREKKESFPLTVTSAQKNPTAFYLCASTQQGFNQPQHFGDGTRLSIL.

V gene TRBV28 combines with J gene TRBJ2-2, with a tentative D call TRBD2 (6 bases). V was trimmed by 3 bases and J by 4 bases, leaving 15 bases between them. The CDR3 is made up of 16 amino acids. Germline CDR1 is MDHEN and CDR2 is SYDVKM. CDR3 nucleotides: TGTGCCAGCAGTTTGTATAGCGGAGGTTTCACCGGGGAGCTGTTTTTT. Its protein is CASSLYSGGFTGELFF. Full variable domain (remainder filled in from reference TRBV28 and TRBJ2-2): DVKVTQSSRYLVKRTGEKVFLECVQDMDHENMFWYRQDPGLGLRLIYFSYDVKMKEKGDIPEGYSVSREKKERFSLILESASTNQTSMYLCASSLYSGGFTGELFFGEGSRLTVL.

Many counts were recorded for this clonotype. The junction and the germline gene differ at one end; a read error may be behind it. V gene TRBV29-1 combines with J gene TRBJ1-1; D gene uncertain. The germline CDR1 and CDR2 sequences are SQVTM and ANQGSEA. The length of the CDR3 is 14 residues. For the CDR3, the DNA is TGCAGCGTCGAAGTGGTGAGGATGAGGACTGAAGCTTTCTTT. Its translation: CSVEVVRMRTEAFF.

This clonotype was detected a few times. The chain carries TRBV12-3 or TRBV12-4 and TRBJ1-1, with D possibly TRBD1 on 6 matching bases. CDR3 length: 12 amino acids. V lost 7 bases to trimming and J lost 5 bases, with 11 bases between them. CDR3 region: CASKGGRTEAFF. In DNA, the CDR3 is TGTGCCAGCAAGGGGGGACGGACTGAAGCTTTCTTT.

The chain links TRBV11-2 to TRBJ1-2; D perhaps matches TRBD1 (5 bases). The CDR3 is 14 amino acids. V gave up 3 bases and J gave up 9 bases, with 17 bases separating them. Germline V CDR1 and CDR2: SGHAT, FQNNGV. CDR3 sequence reads: CASSFSRTKVSYTF. The DNA of the CDR3 is TGTGCCAGCAGCTTCAGCCGGACAAAAGTCAGCTACACCTTC.

A word on this clonotype: The junction departs from the called germline gene at one end, perhaps through a read error. The chain has TRBV6-2 or TRBV6-3 and TRBJ2-7; 8 bases are shared with TRBD2. The germline V gene has CDR1 MNHEY and CDR2 SVGEGT. CDR3 length: 14 residues. CDR3 sequence: CASNRLAGYYEEYF. CDR3 nucleotides: TGTGCCAGCAATCGTCTAGCGGGCTACTACGAGGAGTACTTC.

V and J are TRBV2 and TRBJ1-5, with 9 bases identical to TRBD1. In germline, CDR1 is SNHLY, CDR2 FYNNEI. CDR3 size: 15 residues. J gave up 8 bases and V 3 bases, and 8 bases lay outside the gene matches. CDR3 DNA: TGTGCCAGCAGTGATTGGACAGGGGTTCCGGAGCCCCAGCATTTT. It yields the protein CASSDWTGVPEPQHF.